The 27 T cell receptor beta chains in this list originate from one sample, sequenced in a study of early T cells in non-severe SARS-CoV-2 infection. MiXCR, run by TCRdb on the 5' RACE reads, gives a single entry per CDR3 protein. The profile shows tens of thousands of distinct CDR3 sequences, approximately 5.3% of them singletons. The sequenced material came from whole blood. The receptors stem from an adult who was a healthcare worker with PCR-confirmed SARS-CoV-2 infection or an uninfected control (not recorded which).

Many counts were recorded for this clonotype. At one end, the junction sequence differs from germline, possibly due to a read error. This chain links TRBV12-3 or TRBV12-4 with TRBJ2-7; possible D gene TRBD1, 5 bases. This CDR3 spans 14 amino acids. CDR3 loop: CASSFGAPSSEQYF. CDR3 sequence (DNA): TGTGCCAGCAGTTTTGGGGCCCCGTCCTCCGAGCAGTACTTC.

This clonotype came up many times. The DNA for the CDR3 is TGTGCCAGTAGTGCGAACAGCTACAATGAGCAGTTCTTC. This encodes CASSANSYNEQFF. The rearrangement links TRBV19 to TRBJ2-1; D uncertain. Trimming stripped 5 bases from V and 3 bases from J, with 8 bases between. Per germline, CDR1 LNHDA and CDR2 SQIVND (reference sequence). This CDR3 is 13 amino acids long.

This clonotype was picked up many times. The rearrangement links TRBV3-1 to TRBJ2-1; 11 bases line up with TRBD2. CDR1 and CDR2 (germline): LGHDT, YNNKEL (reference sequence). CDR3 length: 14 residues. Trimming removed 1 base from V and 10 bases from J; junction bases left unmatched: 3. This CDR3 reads CASSQVPSGREQFF. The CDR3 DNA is TGTGCCAGCAGCCAAGTACCTAGCGGGAGGGAGCAGTTCTTC.

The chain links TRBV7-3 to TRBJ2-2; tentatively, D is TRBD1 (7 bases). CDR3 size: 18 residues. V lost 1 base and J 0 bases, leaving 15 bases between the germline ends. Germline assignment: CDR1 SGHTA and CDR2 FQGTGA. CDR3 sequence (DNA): TGTGCCAGCAGCTTAAAGGGGGCCATAGCGGCGAACACCGGGGAGCTGTTTTTT. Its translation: CASSLKGAIAANTGELFF.

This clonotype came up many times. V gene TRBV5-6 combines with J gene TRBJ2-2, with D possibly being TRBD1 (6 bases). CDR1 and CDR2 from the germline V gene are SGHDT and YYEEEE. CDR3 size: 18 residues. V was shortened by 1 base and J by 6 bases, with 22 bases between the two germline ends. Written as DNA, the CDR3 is TGTGCCAGCAGCTTGTTACGCCGAAAGTACAGGGCCCCCGGGGAGCTGTTTTTT. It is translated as CASSLLRRKYRAPGELFF.

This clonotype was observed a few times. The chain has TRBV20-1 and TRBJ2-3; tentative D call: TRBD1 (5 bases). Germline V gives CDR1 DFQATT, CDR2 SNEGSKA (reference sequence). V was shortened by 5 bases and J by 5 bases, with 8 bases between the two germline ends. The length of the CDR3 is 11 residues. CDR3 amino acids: CSAARVDTQYF. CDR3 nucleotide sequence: TGCAGTGCTGCCAGGGTAGATACGCAGTATTTT.

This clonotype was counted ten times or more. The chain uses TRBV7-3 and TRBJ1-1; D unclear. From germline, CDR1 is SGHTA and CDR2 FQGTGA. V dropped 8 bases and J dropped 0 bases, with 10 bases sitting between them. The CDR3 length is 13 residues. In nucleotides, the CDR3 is TGTGCCAGCGGGAGGCTTATGAACACTGAAGCTTTCTTT. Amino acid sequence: CASGRLMNTEAFF.

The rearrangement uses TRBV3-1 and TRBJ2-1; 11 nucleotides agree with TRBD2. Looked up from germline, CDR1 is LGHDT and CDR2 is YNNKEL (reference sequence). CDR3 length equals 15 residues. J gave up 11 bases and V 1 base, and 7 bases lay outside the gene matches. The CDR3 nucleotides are TGTGCCAGCAGCCAAGTGGTAGCGGGAGGGACGAAGCAGTTCTTC. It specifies CASSQVVAGGTKQFF.

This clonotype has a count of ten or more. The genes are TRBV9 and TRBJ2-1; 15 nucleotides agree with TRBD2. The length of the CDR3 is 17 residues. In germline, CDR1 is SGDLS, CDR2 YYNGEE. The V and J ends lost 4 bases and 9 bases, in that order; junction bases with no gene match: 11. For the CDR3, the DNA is TGTGCCAGCAGCTCATCCGGGACTAGCGGGGGGAGCAGTGAGCAGTTCTTC. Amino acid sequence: CASSSSGTSGGSSEQFF.

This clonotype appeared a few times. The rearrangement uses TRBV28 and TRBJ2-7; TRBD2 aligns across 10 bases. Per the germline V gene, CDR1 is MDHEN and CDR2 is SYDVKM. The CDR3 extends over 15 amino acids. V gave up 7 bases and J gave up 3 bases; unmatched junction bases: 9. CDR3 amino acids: CASISAGTSVYEQYF. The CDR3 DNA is TGTGCCAGCATCTCCGCAGGGACTAGCGTCTACGAGCAGTACTTC.

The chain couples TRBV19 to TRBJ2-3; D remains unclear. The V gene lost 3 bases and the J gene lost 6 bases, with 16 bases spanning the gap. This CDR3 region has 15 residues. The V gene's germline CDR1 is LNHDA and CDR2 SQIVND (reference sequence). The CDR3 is CASSIFSSPVDTQYF. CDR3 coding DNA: TGTGCCAGTAGTATTTTTTCCAGCCCCGTTGATACGCAGTATTTT.

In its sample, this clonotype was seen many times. The CDR3 nucleotides read TGTGCCAGCTCACCAAGTACCGACTATGGCTACACCTTC. It encodes CASSPSTDYGYTF. The chain carries TRBV18 and TRBJ1-2; unclear D gene. The CDR3 loop spans 13 amino acids. CDR1 and CDR2 (germline): KGHSH, LQKENI. The V end lost 2 bases, the J end lost 3 bases, and 7 bases lay between the germline ends.

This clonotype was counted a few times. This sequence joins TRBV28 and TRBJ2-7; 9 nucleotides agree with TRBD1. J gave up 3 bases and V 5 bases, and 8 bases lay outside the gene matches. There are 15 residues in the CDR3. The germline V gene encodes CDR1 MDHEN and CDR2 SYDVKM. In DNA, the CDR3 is TGTGCCAGCAGTGCCGCCGGGACAGGGCTCTACGAGCAGTACTTC. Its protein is CASSAAGTGLYEQYF. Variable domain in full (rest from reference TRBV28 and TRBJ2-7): DVKVTQSSRYLVKRTGEKVFLECVQDMDHENMFWYRQDPGLGLRLIYFSYDVKMKEKGDIPEGYSVSREKKERFSLILESASTNQTSMYLCASSAAGTGLYEQYFGPGTRLTVT.

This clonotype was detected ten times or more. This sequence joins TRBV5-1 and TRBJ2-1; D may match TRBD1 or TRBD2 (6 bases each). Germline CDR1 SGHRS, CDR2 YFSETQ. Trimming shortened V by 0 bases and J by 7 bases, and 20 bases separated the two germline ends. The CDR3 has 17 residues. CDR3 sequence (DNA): TGCGCCAGCAGCTTGGTTCCTAGCGTAGGGGGGCTTAATGAGCAGTTCTTC. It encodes CASSLVPSVGGLNEQFF.

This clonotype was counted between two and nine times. The CDR3 DNA reads as TGTGCCAGCAGCTTAGGGACTATCCAAGAGACCCAGTACTTC. It specifies CASSLGTIQETQYF. The rearrangement links TRBV11-2 to TRBJ2-5; weak D call: TRBD2 (6 bases). The ends were cut back, 1 base at V and 1 base at J, with 7 bases in the middle. The CDR3 runs to 14 residues. The V gene's germline CDR1 is SGHAT and CDR2 FQNNGV. Using reference TRBV11-2 and TRBJ2-5 for the parts outside the CDR3, the full variable domain is EAGVAQSPRYKIIEKRQSVAFWCNPISGHATLYWYQQILGQGPKLLIQFQNNGVVDDSQLPKDRFSAERLKGVDSTLKIQPAKLEDSAVYLCASSLGTIQETQYFGPGTRLLVL.

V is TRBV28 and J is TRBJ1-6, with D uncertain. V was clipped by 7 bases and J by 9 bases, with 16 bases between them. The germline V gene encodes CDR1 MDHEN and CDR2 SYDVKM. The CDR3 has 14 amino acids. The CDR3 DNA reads TGTGCCAGCAACCCCGTTATGAGAGGTTCACCCCTCCACTTT. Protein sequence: CASNPVMRGSPLHF.

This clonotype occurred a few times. In DNA, the CDR3 is TGCGCCAGCAGCCTGGAAGCGGGAGTGGTCTACAATGAGCAGTTCTTC. Translating it yields CASSLEAGVVYNEQFF. The chain combines TRBV4-1 with TRBJ2-1; 8 nucleotides align to TRBD2. The germline V gene has CDR1 MGHRA and CDR2 YSYEKL. With V trimmed by 4 bases and J by 3 bases, 8 bases remained unmatched. The CDR3 contains 16 residues.

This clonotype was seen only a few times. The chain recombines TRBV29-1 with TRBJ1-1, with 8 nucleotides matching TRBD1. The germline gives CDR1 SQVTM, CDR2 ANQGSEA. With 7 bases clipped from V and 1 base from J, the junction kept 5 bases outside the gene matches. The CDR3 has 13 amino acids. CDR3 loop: CSGRQGRNTEAFF. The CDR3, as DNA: TGCAGCGGGAGACAGGGGCGGAACACTGAAGCTTTCTTT.

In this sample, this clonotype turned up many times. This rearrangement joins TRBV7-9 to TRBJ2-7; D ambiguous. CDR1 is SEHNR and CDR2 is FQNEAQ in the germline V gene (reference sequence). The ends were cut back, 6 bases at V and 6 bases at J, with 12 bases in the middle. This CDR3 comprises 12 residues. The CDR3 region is CASRPLESEQYF. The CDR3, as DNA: TGTGCCAGCAGACCTCTAGAGAGCGAGCAGTACTTC.

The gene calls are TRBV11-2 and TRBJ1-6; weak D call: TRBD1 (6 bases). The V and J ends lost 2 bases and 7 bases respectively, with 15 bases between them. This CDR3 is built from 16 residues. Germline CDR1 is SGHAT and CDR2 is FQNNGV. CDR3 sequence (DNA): TGTGCCAGCAGCTTACGGGGGCCCGTTGGAAATTCACCCCTCCACTTT. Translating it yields CASSLRGPVGNSPLHF. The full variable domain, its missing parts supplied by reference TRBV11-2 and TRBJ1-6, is EAGVAQSPRYKIIEKRQSVAFWCNPISGHATLYWYQQILGQGPKLLIQFQNNGVVDDSQLPKDRFSAERLKGVDSTLKIQPAKLEDSAVYLCASSLRGPVGNSPLHFGNGTRLTVT.

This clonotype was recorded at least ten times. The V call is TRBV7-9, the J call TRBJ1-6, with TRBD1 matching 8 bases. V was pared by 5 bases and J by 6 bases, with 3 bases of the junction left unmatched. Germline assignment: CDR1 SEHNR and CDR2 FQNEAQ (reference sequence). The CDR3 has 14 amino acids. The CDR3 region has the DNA TGTGCCAGCAGCCTCAGGGGGCGTAATTCACCCCTCCACTTT. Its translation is CASSLRGRNSPLHF.

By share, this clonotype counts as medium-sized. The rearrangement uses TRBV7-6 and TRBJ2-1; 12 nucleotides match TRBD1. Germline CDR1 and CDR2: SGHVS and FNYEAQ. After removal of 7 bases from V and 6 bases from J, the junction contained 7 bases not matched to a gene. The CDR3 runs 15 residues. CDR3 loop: CASNPGTGGRNEQFF. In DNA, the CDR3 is TGTGCCAGCAACCCCGGGACAGGGGGCCGCAATGAGCAGTTCTTC.

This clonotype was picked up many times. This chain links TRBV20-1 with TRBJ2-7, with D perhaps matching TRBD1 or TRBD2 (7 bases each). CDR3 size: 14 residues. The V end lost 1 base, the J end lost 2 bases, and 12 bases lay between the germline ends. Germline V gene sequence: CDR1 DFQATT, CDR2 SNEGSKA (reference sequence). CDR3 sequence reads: CSARATGTTYEQYF. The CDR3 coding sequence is TGCAGTGCTAGAGCGACAGGGACTACCTACGAGCAGTACTTC.

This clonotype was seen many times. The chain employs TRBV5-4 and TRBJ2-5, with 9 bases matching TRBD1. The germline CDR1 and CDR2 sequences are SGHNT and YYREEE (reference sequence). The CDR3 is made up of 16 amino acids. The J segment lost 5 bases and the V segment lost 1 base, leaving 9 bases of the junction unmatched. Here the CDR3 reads CASSLISGTGMETQYF. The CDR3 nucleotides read TGTGCCAGCAGCTTGATATCCGGGACAGGGATGGAGACCCAGTACTTC.

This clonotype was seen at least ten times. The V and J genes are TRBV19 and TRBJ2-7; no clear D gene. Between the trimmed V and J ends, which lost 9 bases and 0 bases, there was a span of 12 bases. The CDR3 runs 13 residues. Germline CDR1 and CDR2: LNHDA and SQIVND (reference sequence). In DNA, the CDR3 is TGTGCCAGCCGACCGCTCTCCTCCTACGAGCAGTACTTC. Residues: CASRPLSSYEQYF.

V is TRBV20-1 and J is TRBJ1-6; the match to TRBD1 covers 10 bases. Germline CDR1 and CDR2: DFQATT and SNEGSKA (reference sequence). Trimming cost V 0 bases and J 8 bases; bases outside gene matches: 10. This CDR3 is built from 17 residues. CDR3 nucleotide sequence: TGCAGTGCTAGAGATGCGAGACAGGGGGCCTCAGATTCACCCCTCCACTTT. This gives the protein CSARDARQGASDSPLHF.

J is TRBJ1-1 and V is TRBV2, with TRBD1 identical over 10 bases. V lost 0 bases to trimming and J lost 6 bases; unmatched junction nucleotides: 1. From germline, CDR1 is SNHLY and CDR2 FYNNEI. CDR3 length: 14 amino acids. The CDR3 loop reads CASSEAGQGSEAFF. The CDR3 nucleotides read TGTGCCAGCAGTGAAGCGGGACAGGGGTCTGAAGCTTTCTTT.